This TCR beta chain comes out of a study of T cell responses to AZD1222 COVID-19 vaccine (dated by TCRdb to the early 2020s). Turning to the overall study: AZD1222 recipients with second doses at about 4 weeks or about 12 weeks were pooled, because spike-specific TCR depth and breadth did not differ between schedules. A total of just over 230 trial participants underwent TCR sequencing, of whom roughly 210 had received two doses of AZD1222 and 26 had received two doses of the MenACWY control vaccine. Enrollment into the trials was organized by age into subgroups of 18-55, 56-69 and 70-plus years, and those subgroups contained roughly 150, 30 and 60 TCR-sequenced participants, respectively.

The CDR3 regions of human TCRbeta chains were analyzed by immunosequencing. From the authors' description of their analysis: TCRs in the repertoires were compared against a reference library of SARS-CoV-2-specific TCRs that had been generated with the MIRA antigen-specificity platform. Breadth was defined as the fraction of unique TCRs that were SARS-CoV-2-associated. Depth was defined as the fraction of total T cells that were SARS-CoV-2-associated. Using the MIRA data, each spike-specific TCR was mapped to the spike region that the TCR reacts to and placed in a CD4 or CD8 class. Log10-transformed breadth and depth values were compared by one-way ANOVA with Sidak's multiple comparisons tests. TCRdb mirrors the immuneACCESS table, restricted to in-frame sequences. Some clones are absent from its copies; in checked studies, under half trace to an unresolved V gene, and the reason for the others is unknown. The DNA was the basis for D and trimming; V, J and clone size are from that table. This sample has some 80,000 clones in its table, and 85% to 90% of those were observed once. The ten largest clones represent around 5% of the sample.

CDR1 and CDR2 were assigned from the germline V gene as SGHRS and YFSETQ. Spanning cysteine to phenylalanine, the CDR3 consists of 15 amino acids. The entry retains the CDR3 DNA only, 45 bases that are in frame from base 1. Trimming accounts for 0 bases at V and 5 bases at J, while the number of junction bases matched to no gene is 3. On the study overall, not on this receptor specifically: The vaccine-associated CD4 TCRs covered the entire spike protein, and the dominant responses fell in regions 160-218 and 743-854. A significant rise in spike-specific TCR breadth and depth was observed after two AZD1222 doses relative to day 0 and relative to MenACWY recipients. No day 14 peak-response samples were available, so repertoires were characterized only after the peak T cell response. The 56-69-year group was small, and its depth increase did not reach significance, likely because of low power. Most participants were white British and females outnumbered males, and the authors suggested that clonal diversity may have been underestimated. Reportedly, close to half of the unique spike-specific TCRs recognized epitopes lying outside the regions that are mutated in the B.1.351 and B.1.1.7 variants. Conclusions about previously exposed vaccinees are limited, since just six or seven AZD1222 recipients were seropositive for SARS-CoV-2 at baseline.

Points on this clone: Its antigen is currently not known. Per-nucleotide qualities are absent, and no much larger clonotype sits a single base away.

Explained via the paper, the time point label denotes: baseline before first vaccination. Vaccinee samples were obtained from the UK trials COV001 and COV002, which included a single-blind randomized controlled phase 2/3 trial of AZD1222 (ChAdOx1 nCoV-19) in healthy adults. For TCRbeta chain sequencing, PBMC samples were collected from trial participants at day 0 and at day 28 after the second dose. The rearranged segments are TRBV5-1 and TRBJ2-3, and TRBD1 matches 10 of the central bases. The sequence derives from an adult in good health. The specimen comprised peripheral blood, sampled on day 0 of AZD1222 vaccination. The nucleotides are TGCGCCAGCAGCTTGGAGGGACAGGGGAAAGATACGCAGTATTTT. This codes for CASSLEGQGKDTQYF.